This passage covers 22 T cell receptor beta chains from one sample sequenced in a study of blood T cells in healthy people across ages. Then a second PCR, running about 6 to 11 cycles, was carried out with a sample-barcoded 5' primer and a J-beta primer mix. One entry per CDR3 protein results from TCRdb running MiXCR on the 5' RACE reads. The table includes about 970,000 distinct CDR3 sequences, 45% to 60% detected once. The material sequenced was blood. These receptors came from a woman aged 60-75 years in good health.

The chain recombines TRBV6-5 with TRBJ2-7; 7 bases match TRBD2. The CDR3 has 15 residues. V shed 5 bases, J shed 3 bases, and the junction held 10 bases outside the gene matches. Germline V gives CDR1 MNHEY, CDR2 SVGAGI. Written as DNA, the CDR3 is TGTGCCAGCAGTACGACCGGGACTACAGACTACGAGCAGTACTTC. Residues: CASSTTGTTDYEQYF.

The chain employs TRBV28 and TRBJ2-7; the D is unclear. V dropped 5 bases and J dropped 0 bases, with 17 bases sitting between them. Germline loops: CDR1 MDHEN, CDR2 SYDVKM. The CDR3 spans 16 residues. CDR3 sequence reads: CASSGVGTRDSYEQYF. The CDR3 nucleotides read TGTGCCAGCAGTGGGGTCGGCACAAGAGACTCCTACGAGCAGTACTTC.

The chain recombines TRBV12-3 or TRBV12-4 with TRBJ2-3; weak D call: TRBD1 (6 bases). The CDR3 runs 13 residues. Trimming shortened V by 5 bases and J by 12 bases, and 18 bases separated the two germline ends. The CDR3 reads CASSQGTRRFQYF. The DNA of the CDR3 is TGTGCCAGCAGTCAGGGGACCCGGCGCTTTCAGTATTTT.

This clonotype has a count of ten or more. This chain links TRBV20-1 with TRBJ2-5; 9 nucleotides align to TRBD1. The CDR3 is 19 amino acids. Per the germline V gene, CDR1 is DFQATT and CDR2 is SNEGSKA (reference sequence). J lost 4 bases, V lost 2 bases, and 20 bases had no gene match. Here the CDR3 DNA reads TGCAGTGCTAGAAGATCCGGGACAGGGTTTTGGGGGCCCGGAGAGACCCAGTACTTC. Residues: CSARRSGTGFWGPGETQYF.

This clonotype was detected once. The rearrangement links TRBV6-1 to TRBJ2-7; no firm D call. Germline-derived CDR1 and CDR2 are MNHNS and SASEGT. V was pared by 10 bases and J by 5 bases, with 24 bases between. The CDR3 runs to 15 residues. The CDR3 protein is CATTPPFSLAHEQYF. The CDR3 DNA is TGTGCCACCACACCCCCCTTCAGTTTAGCCCACGAGCAGTACTTC.

The CDR3 DNA is TGTGCCAGCAGCGTAGCGGCGACAGCAGGCGAGCAGTACTTC. Its protein product is CASSVAATAGEQYF. The rearrangement links TRBV9 to TRBJ2-7, with D tentatively TRBD1 (5 bases). Trimming cost V 0 bases and J 6 bases, with 13 bases left between them. This CDR3 contains 14 residues. Looked up from germline, CDR1 is SGDLS and CDR2 is YYNGEE.

This rearrangement joins TRBV20-1 to TRBJ1-5, with D tentatively TRBD1 (5 bases). Trimming took off 3 bases at V and 7 bases at J, with 10 bases between the two ends. The germline V gene has CDR1 DFQATT and CDR2 SNEGSKA (reference sequence). CDR3 length: 12 residues. The CDR3 region is CSASRVGQPQHF. DNA of the CDR3: TGCAGTGCTAGCAGGGTAGGCCAGCCCCAGCATTTT.

This clonotype occurred once. Germline and junction disagree at one end, which may indicate a read error. The chain combines TRBV7-2 with TRBJ2-7; D unclear. The CDR3 loop spans 14 amino acids. Germline CDR1 and CDR2: SGHTA and FQGNSA. CDR3 sequence: CAGSATASSYEQYF. CDR3 nucleotides: TGTGCCGGCAGCGCTACAGCAAGCTCCTACGAGCAGTATTTC. Variable domain in full (rest from reference TRBV7-2 and TRBJ2-7): GAGVSQSPSNKVTEKGKDVELRCDPISGHTALYWYRQSLGQGLEFLIYFQGNSAPDKSGLPSDRFSAERTGGSVSTLTIQRTQQEDSAVYLCAGSATASSYEQYFGPGTRLTVT.

The CDR3 nucleotides read TGTGCCATCAGTGATATACCGGGAGGGCCGCCCGACGAGCAGTACTTC. It is translated as CAISDIPGGPPDEQYF. The chain employs TRBV10-3 and TRBJ2-7; TRBD2 matches at 8 bases. V shed 3 bases and J 5 bases; nucleotides not matched to a gene: 12. The germline V gene encodes CDR1 ENHRY and CDR2 SYGVKD. This CDR3 region has 16 residues.

This clonotype was seen only a few times. The J gene is TRBJ2-1, the V gene TRBV24-1; 10 bases fit TRBD2. Germline V gene data show CDR1 as KGHDR and CDR2 as SFDVKD. Trimming took 4 bases from V and 5 from J; bases not matched to a gene: 7. This CDR3 spans 16 amino acids. CDR3 in amino acids: CATSDTSGTVNNEQFF. The CDR3 region has the DNA TGTGCCACCAGTGACACTAGCGGGACCGTCAACAATGAGCAGTTCTTC.

The chain joins TRBV27 to TRBJ2-4, with D possibly matching TRBD1 (5 bases). With the DNA end fitting TRBJ2-7 better, the J assignment may be wrong. The V gene's germline CDR1 is MNHEY and CDR2 SMNVEV (reference sequence). The CDR3 is 14 amino acids. CDR3 in amino acids: CAISPSLGVYEQYF. CDR3 nucleotides: TGTGCCATTTCGCCCTCGTTAGGGGTCTACGAGCAGTACTTC.

CDR3 sequence: CASSQDDRGIGVNTEAFF. CDR3 bases: TGTGCCAGCAGCCAAGACGACAGGGGTATTGGGGTGAACACTGAAGCTTTCTTT. This chain uses TRBV4-2 with TRBJ1-1, with TRBD1 matching over 8 bases. The CDR3 sequence is 18 residues long. Looked up from germline, CDR1 is LGHNA and CDR2 is YNFKEQ. The junction had 9 bases not matched to a gene; V was cut back by 0 bases and J by 0 bases.

This clonotype turned up a few times. The rearrangement joins TRBV29-1 to TRBJ2-1; 9 bases agree with TRBD1. Germline lookup yields CDR1 SQVTM and CDR2 ANQGSEA. The junction had 10 bases not matched to a gene; V was cut back by 5 bases and J by 8 bases. The CDR3 extends over 14 amino acids. The CDR3 loop is CSVRQTGGRDEQFF. CDR3 in DNA: TGCAGCGTTAGGCAAACAGGGGGCAGGGATGAGCAGTTCTTC.

To note about this clonotype: One junction end does not reproduce the germline sequence, and a read error may be involved. The chain is built from TRBV7-9 and TRBJ2-1, with D possibly being TRBD1 (6 bases). This CDR3 region has 16 residues. Germline CDR1 SEHNR, CDR2 FQNEAQ (reference sequence). CDR3 residues: CASSKNQGPSYSEQFF. The CDR3 DNA follows: TGTGCCAGCAGCAAAAACCAGGGGCCTTCCTACAGTGAGCAGTTCTTC.

The table lists this clonotype with a count of one. This chain connects TRBV28 to TRBJ2-1; D remains unclear. In germline, CDR1 is MDHEN, CDR2 SYDVKM. Trimming left V 7 bases short and J 8 bases short, with 15 bases between. This CDR3 has 13 amino acids. The CDR3 here is CASNGPMFYEQFF. In DNA, the CDR3 is TGTGCCAGCAACGGACCCATGTTCTATGAGCAGTTCTTC.

The chain uses TRBV2 and TRBJ2-4; 11 positions agree with TRBD1. Per germline, CDR1 SNHLY and CDR2 FYNNEI. Trimming took 9 bases from V and 1 from J; bases not matched to a gene: 14. CDR3 length: 18 residues. CDR3 bases: TGTGCCAGTGGATACCGGGACAGGGGGAGAGGGGCCAAAAACATTCAGTACTTC. Residues: CASGYRDRGRGAKNIQYF.

V gene TRBV7-2 combines with J gene TRBJ1-5; possibly TRBD1 for D (5 bases). The CDR3 has 15 residues. The V gene's germline CDR1 is SGHTA and CDR2 FQGNSA. V lost 3 bases and J 6 bases, leaving 15 bases between the germline ends. CDR3 DNA sequence: TGTGCCAGCAGCTTGGACATTGAGGGTTCTCAGCCCCAGCATTTT. Amino acid sequence: CASSLDIEGSQPQHF.

The chain combines TRBV20-1 with TRBJ1-5; D is unclear. The CDR3 has 11 residues. Per the germline V gene, CDR1 is DFQATT and CDR2 is SNEGSKA (reference sequence). Trimming shortened V by 7 bases and J by 3 bases, and 7 bases separated the two germline ends. CDR3: CSVEDNQPQHF. Here the CDR3 DNA reads TGCAGTGTGGAGGACAATCAGCCCCAGCATTTT.

The chain carries TRBV30 and TRBJ1-2; D uncertain. Between the trimmed V and J ends, which lost 6 bases and 4 bases, there was a span of 9 bases. The CDR3 has 11 amino acids. CDR1 GTSNPN and CDR2 SVGIG come from the germline V gene (reference sequence). CDR3 bases: TGTGCCTGCATGCGGACCTATGGCTACACCTTC. Amino acids: CACMRTYGYTF.

There are many counts of this clonotype. V gene TRBV7-3 combines with J gene TRBJ2-3; D may be TRBD2 (5 bases). Germline V lookup: CDR1 SGHTA, CDR2 FQGTGA. The V and J ends lost 1 base and 0 bases respectively, with 5 bases between them. The CDR3 totals 14 residues. The CDR3 region is CASSLRTSTDTQYF. CDR3 nucleotides: TGTGCCAGCAGCTTAAGGACTAGCACAGATACGCAGTATTTT.

The chain uses TRBV24-1 and TRBJ2-4; TRBD2 aligns across 10 bases. CDR3 size: 16 residues. Germline CDR1 reads KGHDR; CDR2 reads SFDVKD. V lost 6 bases and J lost 0; bases outside the gene matches: 4. Here the CDR3 reads CATSTSGIQAKNIQYF. The CDR3 nucleotides are TGTGCCACCAGTACTAGCGGGATACAAGCCAAAAACATTCAGTACTTC.

The rearrangement links TRBV9 to TRBJ2-7; 7 bases are shared with TRBD1. From germline, CDR1 is SGDLS and CDR2 YYNGEE. This CDR3 has 15 amino acids. J was trimmed by 0 bases and V by 5 bases; bases with no gene match: 8. The CDR3 region is CASRSSGTASYEQYF. As DNA, the CDR3 is TGTGCCAGCAGGTCTTCGGGGACAGCCTCCTACGAGCAGTACTTC. Using reference TRBV9 and TRBJ2-7 for the parts outside the CDR3, the full variable domain is DSGVTQTPKHLITATGQRVTLRCSPRSGDLSVYWYQQSLDQGLQFLIQYYNGEERAKGNILERFSAQQFPDLHSELNLSSLELGDSALYFCASRSSGTASYEQYFGPGTRLTVT.